The entry that follows covers one TCR beta chain sequence. What it binds is not known. The data derive from a study of T-cell memory formation after mild COVID-19. Study-wide results and limits: CM and EM subsets held most contracting CD4+ clones; EMRA held CD8+ ones. Cross-reactive memory seemingly joined, as some responding clones were found in pre-infection memory.

The CDR3 loop spans 14 amino acids. The ends lost 2 bases at V and 5 bases at J; junction bases unmatched: 3. Germline V gives CDR1 SEHNR, CDR2 FQNEAQ (reference sequence). UMIs and sample barcodes were carried by the TCR alpha and TCR beta cDNA libraries that 5'RACE produced using constant-segment primers. In TCRdb, the 5' RACE reads were re-called with MiXCR into one record per CDR3 protein. The sample records hundreds of thousands of distinct CDR3 sequences, around 15% being singletons. The V call is TRBV7-9, the J call TRBJ2-7; 10 nucleotides align to TRBD1. Sequenced input: PBMCs or a T cell subset sorted from them (not recorded which). This clonotype was obtained from an adult woman who had mild COVID-19 (a few samples of this study predate the infection). Cell type and time point are not known. This CDR3 reads CASSLRQGAHEQYF. The DNA for the CDR3 is TGTGCCAGCAGCTTAAGACAGGGGGCCCACGAGCAGTACTTC.